This TCR beta chain was recovered during a study of blood T cell repertoires in COVID-19. Background on the study: Material from acute and convalescent COVID-19 was sourced from the United States, Italy and Spain. The cDNA or gDNA used as material had been derived from T cells, B-cell-depleted T cells, or PBMCs.

Original handling: Scientists estimated how many nucleated cells there were by amplifying reference gene primers. Measured with immunoSEQ multiplex PCR; TCRdb has only the in-frame clones, and not every one. D and trimming come from the DNA, and the V and J calls and clone size come from that table. The sample shows over 450,000 clones, roughly 89% of them seen only once. This clone was found once. Patients from Seattle were sampled longitudinally, starting during active infection. This clonotype was obtained from a man younger than 35 with COVID-19, enrolled during active disease. Sequenced material: peripheral blood.

DNA for the CDR3: TGTGCCAGCACCCCCCCGAGCTCCGGGGAGCTGTTTTTT. It specifies CASTPPSSGELFF. The chain is built from TRBV12-3 or TRBV12-4 and TRBJ2-2; D is ambiguous. Trimming removed 7 bases at V and 6 bases at J, with 12 bases between. This CDR3 contains 13 residues.